What follows is one TCR beta chain and its context. Its antigen is currently unknown. This CDR3 comprises 16 residues. Looked up from germline, CDR1 is MNHNY and CDR2 is SVGAGI (reference sequence). J gave up 5 bases and V 4 bases, and 9 bases lay outside the gene matches. This sample was taken from a study of cytomegalovirus exposure and HLA in healthy donors. A multiplex PCR was run with 60 Vbeta primers and 13 Jbeta primers. Assay used: immunoSEQ multiplex PCR; TCRdb lists only in-frame clones, some missing. The data contain around 100,000 clones, roughly 71% of them seen just once; the ten biggest clones take up roughly 8.3%. Findings of the study overall: Per a prior analysis, the majority of TCR beta V segments were productive roughly 87% or roughly 30% of the time. The study carried out a later analysis of TCR beta sequences. It associated about 15,000 of them with specific HLA alleles at a false discovery rate of 0.05.

V usage is TRBV6-6 and J usage is TRBJ2-2, with 8 bases identical to TRBD1. Sequenced input: PBMCs. The sequence was obtained from a man aged 18-30 years in good health and CMV-seropositive. This chain's CDR3 is CASSSSNRGVTGELFF. The CDR3 DNA is TGTGCCAGCAGTTCCAGTAACAGGGGGGTGACCGGGGAGCTGTTTTTT.